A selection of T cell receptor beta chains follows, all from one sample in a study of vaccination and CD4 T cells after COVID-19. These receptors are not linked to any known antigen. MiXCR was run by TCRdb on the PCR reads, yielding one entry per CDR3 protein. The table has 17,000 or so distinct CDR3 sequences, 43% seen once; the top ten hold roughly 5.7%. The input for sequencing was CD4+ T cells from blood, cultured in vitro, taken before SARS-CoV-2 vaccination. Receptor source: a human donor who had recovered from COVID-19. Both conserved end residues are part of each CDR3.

CDR3 protein: CASSMAPRRNNQPQHF; V gene: TRBV19; CDR3 length: 16; J gene: TRBJ1-5
CDR3 protein: CSARETGRQPQHF; V gene: TRBV20-1; CDR3 length: 13; J gene: TRBJ1-5
CDR3 protein: CASRVDGMNTEAFF; V gene: TRBV6-2/TRBV6-3; CDR3 length: 14; J gene: TRBJ1-1
CDR3 protein: CSAKELAETQYF; V gene: TRBV29-1; CDR3 length: 12; J gene: TRBJ2-5
CDR3 protein: CASSYRGGHQPQHF; V gene: TRBV2; CDR3 length: 14; J gene: TRBJ1-5
CDR3 protein: CASSLIPAVAKNIQYF; V gene: TRBV7-3; CDR3 length: 16; J gene: TRBJ2-4
CDR3 protein: CASSLLQGNGHTF; V gene: TRBV12-3/TRBV12-4; CDR3 length: 13; J gene: TRBJ1-2
CDR3 protein: CASRRGGQLNTEAFF; V gene: TRBV6-1; CDR3 length: 15; J gene: TRBJ1-1
CDR3 protein: CASSIGGDSHGYTF; V gene: TRBV19; CDR3 length: 14; J gene: TRBJ1-2
CDR3 protein: CASSVVFGETQYF; V gene: TRBV9; CDR3 length: 13; J gene: TRBJ2-5
CDR3 protein: CSANLISGDTDTQYF; V gene: TRBV20-1; CDR3 length: 15; J gene: TRBJ2-3
CDR3 protein: CASSVGLGNNQPQHF; V gene: TRBV9; CDR3 length: 15; J gene: TRBJ1-5
CDR3 protein: CASTDFGHEAFF; V gene: TRBV6-1; CDR3 length: 12; J gene: TRBJ1-1
CDR3 protein: CSARRGEATPYEQYF; V gene: TRBV20-1; CDR3 length: 15; J gene: TRBJ2-7
CDR3 protein: CSARRGQGSNQPQHF; V gene: TRBV20-1; CDR3 length: 15; J gene: TRBJ1-5
CDR3 protein: CSARGFGGETEAFF; V gene: TRBV20-1; CDR3 length: 14; J gene: TRBJ1-1
CDR3 protein: CASSVMETNSPLHF; V gene: TRBV2; CDR3 length: 14; J gene: TRBJ1-6
CDR3 protein: CASSELDGEKLFF; V gene: TRBV6-1; CDR3 length: 13; J gene: TRBJ1-4
CDR3 protein: CACKGAQKQFF; V gene: TRBV6-1; CDR3 length: 11; J gene: TRBJ2-1
CDR3 protein: CASSLPGQGAAKNIQYF; V gene: TRBV11-3; CDR3 length: 17; J gene: TRBJ2-4
CDR3 protein: CSALPRDGVYNEQFF; V gene: TRBV20-1; CDR3 length: 15; J gene: TRBJ2-1